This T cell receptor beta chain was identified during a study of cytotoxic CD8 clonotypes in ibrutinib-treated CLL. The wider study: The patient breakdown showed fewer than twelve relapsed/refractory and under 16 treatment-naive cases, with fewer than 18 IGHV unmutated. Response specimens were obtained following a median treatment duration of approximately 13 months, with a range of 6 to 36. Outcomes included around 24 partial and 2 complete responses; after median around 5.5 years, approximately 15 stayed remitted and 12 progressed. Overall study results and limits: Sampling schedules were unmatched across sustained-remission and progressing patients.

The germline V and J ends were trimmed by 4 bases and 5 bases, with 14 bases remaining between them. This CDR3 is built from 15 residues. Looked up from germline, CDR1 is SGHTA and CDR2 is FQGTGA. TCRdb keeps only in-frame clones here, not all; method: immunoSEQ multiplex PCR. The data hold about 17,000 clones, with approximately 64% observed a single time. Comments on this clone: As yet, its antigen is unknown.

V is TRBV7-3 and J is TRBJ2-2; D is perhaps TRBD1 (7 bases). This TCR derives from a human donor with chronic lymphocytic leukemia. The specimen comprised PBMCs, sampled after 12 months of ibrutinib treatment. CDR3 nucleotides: TGTGCCAGCAGCTCAACAGGGGCGGGGACCGGGGAGCTGTTTTTT. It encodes CASSSTGAGTGELFF.